This T cell receptor beta chain appears in the sequencing data of a study of response to subunit inactivated influenza vaccine. TCRdb reanalysed the RT-PCR reads using MiXCR and keeps one entry per CDR3 protein. The table lists 610,000 or so distinct CDR3 sequences, 14% of them singletons. There are 12 residues in the CDR3. Germline lookup yields CDR1 SQVTM and CDR2 ANQGSEA. V was trimmed by 1 base and J by 4 bases, leaving 8 bases between them. The V and J genes are TRBV29-1 and TRBJ2-7, with a possible D match to TRBD1 (5 bases). Source: PBMCs from blood, taken 11 to 12 days after vaccination. This TCR derives from a man in his fifties or sixties who received an inactivated influenza vaccine. This CDR3 is CSVEGTSYEQYF. The CDR3, as DNA: TGCAGCGTTGAAGGGACATCTTACGAGCAGTACTTC.